This paragraph reports one TCR beta chain. The antigen remains unidentified. Version v3.0 of the immunoSEQ assay ran at survey level. Assay: immunoSEQ multiplex PCR; the TCRdb copy retains only in-frame clones and omits some. The sample has 20,000 or so clones, roughly 80% seen once; the top ten hold roughly 18%. Each participant with HIV received care in the United States. With 6 bases removed from V and 5 bases from J, the gap between germline ends came to 9 bases. Germline assignment: CDR1 KGHSH and CDR2 LQKENI. The CDR3 is made up of 12 amino acids. These data are taken from a study of long-term antiretroviral therapy in people with HIV. Points from the study as a whole: Repertoire dominance by clones expanded before ART was seen at all time points. In the period from about 2004 to 2017, blood was collected, possibly under older ART regimens.

The receptor was derived from a woman under 30 with HIV. Material: unsorted PBMCs, obtained 0.6 years after starting antiretroviral therapy. The chain is built from TRBV18 and TRBJ2-3, with D perhaps TRBD1 (6 bases). CDR3 residues: CASSLRGDTQYF. The CDR3 DNA is TGTGCCAGCTCCCTCAGGGGAGATACGCAGTATTTT.